Below are 28 T cell receptor beta chains sequenced from a single sample in a study of T cell responses to AZD1222 COVID-19 vaccine. Using immunoSEQ multiplex PCR, the repertoire was profiled, and TCRdb retains in-frame clones only, with some absent. The profile covers some 140,000 clones, with about 93% appearing a single time and approximately 6.8% taken by the ten largest. This sample comprised peripheral blood, obtained 28 days after the second AZD1222 dose. The receptors stem from an adult who received the AZD1222 COVID-19 vaccine.

The rearrangement links TRBV5-1 to TRBJ2-1; 7 nucleotides line up with TRBD2. With 0 bases clipped from V and 4 bases from J, the junction kept 4 bases outside the gene matches. This CDR3 contains 15 residues. Germline V gene lookup returns CDR1 SGHRS and CDR2 YFSETQ. DNA of the CDR3: TGCGCCAGCAGCTTGGCTACCGGGGGGTACAATGAGCAGTTCTTC. Encoded protein: CASSLATGGYNEQFF.

The chain's CDR3 is CASSSRGGTYEQYF. CDR3 DNA: TGTGCCAGCAGCTCACGGGGGGGAACCTACGAGCAGTACTTC. This sequence joins TRBV7-2 and TRBJ2-7; 8 positions match TRBD2. V lost 4 bases to trimming and J lost 2 bases; unmatched junction nucleotides: 4. This CDR3 comprises 14 residues. Per the germline V gene, CDR1 is SGHTA and CDR2 is FQGNSA.

V and J are TRBV28 and TRBJ1-6; a possible D gene is TRBD1 (5 bases). Germline V gene data show CDR1 as MDHEN and CDR2 as SYDVKM. The CDR3 consists of 12 residues. Trimming pared 7 bases from V and 9 bases from J, leaving 10 bases between. CDR3 protein: CASMVGGSPLHF. CDR3 in DNA: TGTGCCAGCATGGTTGGGGGTTCACCCCTCCACTTT.

This chain joins TRBV5-5 and TRBJ1-5; D gene unclear. The V end lost 4 bases, the J end lost 0 bases, and 8 bases lay between the germline ends. CDR3 size: 14 residues. CDR1 is SGHKS, CDR2 YYEKEE, per germline (reference sequence). The CDR3 nucleotides read TGTGCCAGCAGCCAAGACATTAGCAATCAGCCCCAGCATTTT. Encoded protein: CASSQDISNQPQHF.

The chain is built from TRBV5-1 and TRBJ2-5; 10 positions agree with TRBD2. With 2 bases clipped from V and 5 bases from J, the junction kept 12 bases outside the gene matches. Germline loops: CDR1 SGHRS, CDR2 YFSETQ. CDR3 length equals 17 residues. Here the CDR3 DNA reads TGCGCCAGCAGCTTATATTCTAGCGGGGGCCCAAAGGAGACCCAGTACTTC. Translation: CASSLYSSGGPKETQYF.

The rearrangement uses TRBV6-6 and TRBJ1-2; D ambiguous. Trimming removed 6 bases from V and 4 bases from J, with 9 bases in between. Per germline, CDR1 MNHNY and CDR2 SVGAGI (reference sequence). The CDR3 runs to 12 residues. CDR3 amino acids: CASSSSTYGYTF. CDR3 nucleotides: TGTGCCAGCAGCTCAAGCACCTATGGCTACACCTTC.

V gene TRBV5-4 combines with J gene TRBJ2-7, with unresolved D. The germline CDR1 and CDR2 sequences are SGHNT and YYREEE (reference sequence). This CDR3 is 14 amino acids long. V lost 1 base to trimming and J lost 0 bases, with 8 bases between them. DNA for the CDR3: TGTGCCAGCAGCTTGACAGCGAGCTCCTACGAGCAGTACTTC. It translates to CASSLTASSYEQYF.

The rearrangement links TRBV5-1 to TRBJ2-2; D uncertain. Trimming removed 7 bases at V and 1 base at J, with 14 bases between. This CDR3 is built from 15 residues. Per germline, CDR1 SGHRS and CDR2 YFSETQ. The CDR3 here is CASGETLLNTGELFF. In DNA form, the CDR3 reads TGCGCCAGCGGAGAGACCCTTCTGAACACCGGGGAGCTGTTTTTT.

The chain is built from TRBV6-6 and TRBJ1-2, with 7 bases that match TRBD1. Germline V gene sequence: CDR1 MNHNY, CDR2 SVGAGI (reference sequence). The junction had 8 bases not matched to a gene; V was cut back by 4 bases and J by 6 bases. The CDR3 consists of 14 residues. The DNA of the CDR3 is TGTGCCAGCAGTTGGTCCGACAGGGACAATGGCTACACCTTC. It translates to CASSWSDRDNGYTF.

The V call is TRBV29-1, the J call TRBJ1-2; 10 nucleotides agree with TRBD1. Per germline, CDR1 SQVTM and CDR2 ANQGSEA. Germline trimming cut 5 bases from V and 4 bases from J; bases unmatched to any gene: 10. The CDR3 runs 15 residues. CDR3 nucleotide sequence: TGCAGCGTTTTTGGACAGGGGGGAAGTCCCTATGGCTACACCTTC. The encoded protein is CSVFGQGGSPYGYTF.

V gene TRBV19 combines with J gene TRBJ2-3; no firm D call. Looked up from germline, CDR1 is LNHDA and CDR2 is SQIVND (reference sequence). The CDR3 consists of 15 residues. Trimming cost V 8 bases and J 2 bases, with 17 bases left between them. The CDR3: CASAALFPITDTQYF. The CDR3 region has the DNA TGTGCCAGTGCTGCTTTGTTTCCCATCACAGATACGCAGTATTTT.

J is TRBJ1-1 and V is TRBV27; no clear D. V lost 0 bases, J lost 0 bases, and 2 bases lay in between. CDR3 length: 13 residues. The V gene's germline CDR1 is MNHEY and CDR2 SMNVEV (reference sequence). The CDR3 region is CASSLSVNTEAFF. CDR3 nucleotide sequence: TGTGCCAGCAGTTTATCAGTGAACACTGAAGCTTTCTTT.

The rearrangement uses TRBV7-2 and TRBJ1-1; tentative D call: TRBD1 (6 bases). This CDR3 region has 13 residues. Germline V gene data show CDR1 as SGHTA and CDR2 as FQGNSA. Trimming took 4 bases from V and 8 from J, leaving 14 bases between them. In DNA form, the CDR3 reads TGTGCCAGCAGCTCTTCAGGGGATATAGAAGCTTTCTTT. Its protein product is CASSSSGDIEAFF.

The chain uses TRBV3-1 (or the pseudogene TRBV3-2) and TRBJ2-7; D is unresolved. Trimming removed 3 bases at V and 2 bases at J, with 5 bases between. The CDR3 sequence is 12 residues long. Germline loops: CDR1 LGHDT, CDR2 YNNKEL (reference sequence). CDR3 nucleotide sequence: TGTGCCAGCAGCCACAGTGCCTACGAGCAGTACTTC. Translating gives CASSHSAYEQYF.

This rearrangement joins TRBV5-4 to TRBJ2-3; perhaps TRBD1 as D (5 bases). Trimming shortened V by 2 bases and J by 2 bases, and 12 bases separated the two germline ends. This CDR3 spans 15 amino acids. Germline-derived CDR1 and CDR2 are SGHNT and YYREEE (reference sequence). CDR3 region: CASSLTDSYTDTQYF. The CDR3 DNA reads TGTGCCAGCAGCTTAACCGACAGTTACACAGATACGCAGTATTTT.

The V gene is TRBV6-6, the J gene TRBJ2-5, with TRBD1 as a possible D gene (5 bases). The CDR3 consists of 16 residues. Deletions cut 2 bases from V and 4 bases from J, with 17 bases between. Germline values: CDR1 MNHNY, CDR2 SVGAGI (reference sequence). CDR3 sequence (DNA): TGTGCCAGCAGTTACCCCCTATCAAGGGGCGCAGAGACCCAGTACTTC. Translation gives CASSYPLSRGAETQYF.

The rearrangement joins TRBV18 to TRBJ1-3; 9 nucleotides match TRBD1. Germline V gene sequence: CDR1 KGHSH, CDR2 LQKENI. The length of the CDR3 is 20 residues. J gave up 4 bases and V 2 bases, and 18 bases lay outside the gene matches. CDR3 residues: CASSPSGTGYRSHSGNTIYF. The CDR3 DNA reads as TGTGCCAGCTCACCAAGCGGGACAGGGTATCGTTCCCATTCAGGAAACACCATATATTTT. Supplemented by reference TRBV18 and TRBJ1-3, the full variable domain reads NAGVMQNPRHLVRRRGQEARLRCSPMKGHSHVYWYRQLPEEGLKFMVYLQKENIIDESGMPKERFSAEFPKEGPSILRIQQVVRGDSAAYFCASSPSGTGYRSHSGNTIYFGEGSWLTVV.

The genes are TRBV4-3 and TRBJ1-1; D is uncertain. CDR3 length equals 14 residues. V dropped 0 bases and J dropped 0 bases, with 5 bases sitting between them. CDR1 and CDR2 from the germline V gene are LGHNA and YSLEER. Here the CDR3 DNA reads TGCGCCAGCAGCCAAGACGACCTGAACACTGAAGCTTTCTTT. This encodes CASSQDDLNTEAFF.

CDR3 DNA sequence: TGTGCCAGCAGCTTAGCGGGGGGGGCGTTCACAGATACGCAGTATTTT. Amino acid sequence: CASSLAGGAFTDTQYF. The rearrangement uses TRBV7-8 and TRBJ2-3, with D perhaps matching TRBD2 (7 bases). Germline V CDR1 and CDR2: SGHVS, FQNEAQ. Between the trimmed V and J ends, which lost 0 bases and 2 bases, there was a span of 12 bases. This CDR3 has 16 amino acids.

The V and J genes are TRBV7-9 and TRBJ2-3; D uncertain. Germline CDR1 is SEHNR and CDR2 is FQNEAQ (reference sequence). This CDR3 has 12 amino acids. Trimming cost V 5 bases and J 2 bases, with 5 bases left between them. This chain's CDR3 is CASSRSTDTQYF. CDR3 in DNA: TGTGCCAGCAGCCGATCCACAGATACGCAGTATTTT.

V and J are TRBV12-3 or TRBV12-4 and TRBJ1-2; D is unresolved. This CDR3 region has 11 residues. Trimming took 5 bases from V and 8 from J, leaving 9 bases between them. CDR3 coding DNA: TGTGCCAGCAGTGCGACGGGGGGCTACACCTTC. This encodes CASSATGGYTF.

DNA of the CDR3: TGTGCCAGCAGCTCTTTCTTATGGAGGTCGAGCTCCTACAATGAGCAGTTCTTC. Amino acids: CASSSFLWRSSSYNEQFF. The V and J genes are TRBV11-2 and TRBJ2-1, with TRBD2 as a possible D gene (5 bases). This CDR3 comprises 18 residues. From germline, CDR1 is SGHAT and CDR2 FQNNGV. The V end lost 4 bases, the J end lost 0 bases, and 19 bases lay between the germline ends.

J is TRBJ2-5 and V is TRBV19, with 11 bases aligning to TRBD1. Trimming at V came to 5 bases and at J to 4 bases, leaving 9 bases not matched to a gene. From germline, CDR1 is LNHDA and CDR2 SQIVND (reference sequence). The CDR3 is made up of 16 amino acids. The CDR3 here is CASSVSGTGGRETQYF. The CDR3 bases are TGTGCCAGTAGTGTCTCCGGGACAGGGGGACGAGAGACCCAGTACTTC. The full variable domain, completed using reference TRBV19 and TRBJ2-5, is DGGITQSPKYLFRKEGQNVTLSCEQNLNHDAMYWYRQDPGQGLRLIYYSQIVNDFQKGDIAEGYSVSREKKESFPLTVTSAQKNPTAFYLCASSVSGTGGRETQYFGPGTRLLVL.

V is TRBV19 and J is TRBJ1-6; D not resolved. Deletions cut 6 bases from V and 2 bases from J, with 8 bases between. Per the germline V gene, CDR1 is LNHDA and CDR2 is SQIVND (reference sequence). The CDR3 contains 14 residues. CDR3 sequence (DNA): TGTGCCAGTAGAGAGGTTCCCTATAATTCACCCCTCCACTTT. This sequence encodes CASREVPYNSPLHF. Looking up the rest from reference TRBV19 and TRBJ1-6 gives the full variable domain: DGGITQSPKYLFRKEGQNVTLSCEQNLNHDAMYWYRQDPGQGLRLIYYSQIVNDFQKGDIAEGYSVSREKKESFPLTVTSAQKNPTAFYLCASREVPYNSPLHFGNGTRLTVT.

The chain links TRBV7-2 to TRBJ1-1; D is perhaps TRBD1 (5 bases). Germline V gene sequence: CDR1 SGHTA, CDR2 FQGNSA. The CDR3 loop spans 13 amino acids. V was trimmed by 2 bases and J by 8 bases, leaving 12 bases between them. In DNA, the CDR3 is TGTGCCAGCAGCTTAATTCAGGACAAAGAAGCTTTCTTT. This sequence encodes CASSLIQDKEAFF.

A remark on this clone: This specimen includes other DNA sequences encoding the same CDR3. The chain recombines TRBV11-2 with TRBJ1-1; D call uncertain. Germline V gene sequence: CDR1 SGHAT, CDR2 FQNNGV. This CDR3 has 13 residues. Between the trimmed V and J ends, which lost 0 bases and 0 bases, there was a span of 2 bases. CDR3 DNA: TGTGCCAGCAGCTTAGATCTGAACACTGAAGCTTTCTTT. This translates into CASSLDLNTEAFF.

The chain has TRBV11-2 and TRBJ1-1, with D unresolved. V lost 0 bases to trimming and J lost 4 bases, with 15 bases between them. CDR3 length equals 16 residues. From germline, CDR1 is SGHAT and CDR2 FQNNGV. Here the CDR3 DNA reads TGTGCCAGCAGCTTAGATCAGGAGGGAGGATTCACTGAAGCTTTCTTT. Protein product: CASSLDQEGGFTEAFF.

V usage is TRBV6-5 and J usage is TRBJ1-6; D not certain. The CDR3 length is 13 residues. In germline, CDR1 is MNHEY, CDR2 SVGAGI. Trimming shortened V by 2 bases and J by 8 bases, and 7 bases separated the two germline ends. CDR3 protein: CASSYRADSPLHF. DNA of the CDR3: TGTGCCAGCAGTTACCGGGCAGATTCACCCCTCCACTTT.